Following are 15 T cell receptor beta chains from one sample sequenced in a study of T cell repertoires in cytomegalovirus infection. MiXCR, run by TCRdb on the reads, gives a single entry per CDR3 protein. The sample shows some 940,000 distinct CDR3 sequences, roughly a third of them seen only once. Antigens for these TCRs are unknown. The sequenced sample was cultured CD8+ T cells from PBMCs, obtained from culture after CMV antigen stimulation. These receptors came from a human donor in good health (CMV status not recorded). Some clones in this sample may be carry-over from other donors' samples.

This clonotype was seen more than once but under ten times. A read error is possible here, since a much larger clone lies one base away. J is TRBJ2-7 and V is TRBV5-5; the D is unclear. The V end was cut by 6 bases, the J end by 2 bases, with 6 bases between. This CDR3 region has 11 residues. Germline V lookup: CDR1 SGHKS, CDR2 YYEKEE (reference sequence). The CDR3 region has the DNA TGTGCCAGCACCATGGCCTACGAGCAGTACTTC. Translating it yields CASTMAYEQYF.

This sequence joins TRBV20-1 and TRBJ2-1, with 7 nucleotides matching TRBD1. J gave up 4 bases and V 3 bases, and 9 bases lay outside the gene matches. Germline assignment: CDR1 DFQATT and CDR2 SNEGSKA (reference sequence). The CDR3 length is 15 residues. In nucleotides, the CDR3 is TGCAGTGCTAGCGTTATTACAGGGGCTTACAATGAGCAGTTCTTC. Residues: CSASVITGAYNEQFF.

This clonotype was seen a handful of times. CDR3 sequence (DNA): TGTGCCACCAGTGATCCGGTATTGAGCTCCTACAATGAGCAGTTCTTC. This translates into CATSDPVLSSYNEQFF. This chain joins TRBV24-1 and TRBJ2-1; D is uncertain. The CDR3 runs to 16 residues. Trimming cost V 3 bases and J 0 bases, with 11 bases left between them. Germline V CDR1 and CDR2: KGHDR, SFDVKD.

This chain uses TRBV27 with TRBJ1-1; D ambiguous. Germline CDR1 is MNHEY and CDR2 is SMNVEV (reference sequence). The CDR3 totals 15 residues. Trimming stripped 3 bases from V and 3 bases from J, with 14 bases between. The CDR3 sequence: CASSFSGGLDTEAFF. The CDR3 nucleotides are TGTGCCAGCAGTTTCTCCGGAGGGCTTGACACTGAAGCTTTCTTT.

The V and J genes are TRBV5-3 and TRBJ1-4; D not resolved. TRBV5-3 counts as an open reading frame of uncertain function. Trimming left V 8 bases short and J 8 bases short, with 19 bases between. The CDR3 loop spans 14 amino acids. The CDR3 DNA follows: TGTGCCAGCAGCCCGGGAGCTGAAACGGAAAAACTGTTTTTT. This translates into CASSPGAETEKLFF.

The V gene is TRBV7-4, the J gene TRBJ1-2, with D unresolved. V dropped 1 base and J dropped 7 bases, with 16 bases sitting between them. This CDR3 contains 15 residues. Germline CDR1 is SGHVT and CDR2 is SQSDAQ. In DNA form, the CDR3 reads TGTGCCAGCAGCTTAGTACCCCTAGGTGGGTCTGGCTACACCTTC. Residues: CASSLVPLGGSGYTF.

The rearrangement joins TRBV2 to TRBJ1-1; D is unresolved. Germline CDR1 SNHLY, CDR2 FYNNEI. The CDR3 has 12 amino acids. Deletions cut 0 bases from V and 3 bases from J, with 2 bases between. The CDR3 nucleotides read TGTGCCAGCAGTGAAGCCTACACTGAAGCTTTCTTT. The encoded protein is CASSEAYTEAFF.

This clonotype appeared a few times. This chain joins TRBV19 and TRBJ1-5; unclear D gene. Trimming took 1 base from V and 7 from J, leaving 8 bases between them. The CDR3 loop spans 13 amino acids. CDR1 and CDR2 from the germline V gene are LNHDA and SQIVND (reference sequence). The CDR3: CASSIGVRQPQHF. The DNA of the CDR3 is TGTGCCAGTAGTATAGGGGTGAGACAGCCCCAGCATTTT.

This clonotype showed up many times. V is TRBV7-9 and J is TRBJ2-7; 8 bases map to TRBD2. CDR1 is SEHNR, CDR2 FQNEAQ, per germline (reference sequence). The CDR3 has 12 amino acids. V lost 4 bases to trimming and J lost 7 bases; unmatched junction nucleotides: 3. The CDR3 DNA reads TGTGCCAGCAGCTCGGGGGGGACTGAGCAGTACGTC. Protein sequence: CASSSGGTEQYV.

This clonotype was detected only a few times. DNA for the CDR3: TGTGCCAGCAGAGGGGGGGTAGATGGCTACACCTTC. Its translation: CASRGGVDGYTF. V usage is TRBV25-1 and J usage is TRBJ1-2; tentative D call: TRBD1 (6 bases). In germline, CDR1 is MGHDK, CDR2 SYGVNS. The V gene lost 6 bases and the J gene lost 6 bases, with 11 bases spanning the gap. This CDR3 is 12 amino acids long.

V is TRBV20-1 and J is TRBJ2-1; 9 bases are shared with TRBD2. From germline, CDR1 is DFQATT and CDR2 SNEGSKA (reference sequence). The CDR3 runs 14 residues. V lost 4 bases, J lost 7 bases, and 8 bases stayed unmatched. The CDR3 DNA follows: TGCAGTGCTAACCTAGCGGGACCGGGGAATGAGCAGTTCTTC. Its protein is CSANLAGPGNEQFF.

This clonotype came up a few times. The rearrangement uses TRBV6-4 and TRBJ2-2; the match to TRBD1 covers 8 bases. There are 14 residues in the CDR3. Germline lookup yields CDR1 MRHNA and CDR2 SNTAGT. Losses at the gene ends were 3 bases for V and 4 bases for J; bases not matched to a gene: 1. CDR3 sequence reads: CASSEDRGTGELFF. The DNA for the CDR3 is TGTGCCAGCAGTGAAGACAGGGGCACCGGGGAGCTGTTTTTT.

In its sample, this clonotype was seen a few times. The chain couples TRBV7-9 to TRBJ1-1; maybe TRBD1 (5 bases). CDR1 SEHNR and CDR2 FQNEAQ come from the germline V gene (reference sequence). The CDR3 covers 12 residues. This CDR3 reads CAPAQVTTEAFF. The CDR3 nucleotides read TGTGCACCCGCACAGGTGACTACTGAAGCTTTCTTT.

The chain couples TRBV7-9 to TRBJ2-5; the D gene is possibly TRBD2 (5 bases). V dropped 3 bases and J dropped 5 bases, with 10 bases sitting between them. The CDR3 runs 13 residues. Per germline, CDR1 SEHNR and CDR2 FQNEAQ (reference sequence). The CDR3 is CASSFAGWETQYF. The CDR3 DNA follows: TGTGCCAGCAGCTTCGCGGGCTGGGAGACCCAGTACTTC. Using reference TRBV7-9 and TRBJ2-5 for the parts outside the CDR3, the full variable domain is DTGVSQNPRHKITKRGQNVTFRCDPISEHNRLYWYRQTLGQGPEFLTYFQNEAQLEKSRLLSDRFSAERPKGSFSTLEIQRTEQGDSAMYLCASSFAGWETQYFGPGTRLLVL.

The chain carries TRBV4-1 and TRBJ2-7, with D possibly matching TRBD1 (6 bases). Germline assignment: CDR1 MGHRA and CDR2 YSYEKL. With 0 bases removed from V and 4 bases from J, the gap between germline ends came to 13 bases. The CDR3 is made up of 15 amino acids. CDR3 DNA sequence: TGCGCCAGCAGCCAAGATTGGTTAGGGACATACGAGCAGTACTTC. It translates to CASSQDWLGTYEQYF.